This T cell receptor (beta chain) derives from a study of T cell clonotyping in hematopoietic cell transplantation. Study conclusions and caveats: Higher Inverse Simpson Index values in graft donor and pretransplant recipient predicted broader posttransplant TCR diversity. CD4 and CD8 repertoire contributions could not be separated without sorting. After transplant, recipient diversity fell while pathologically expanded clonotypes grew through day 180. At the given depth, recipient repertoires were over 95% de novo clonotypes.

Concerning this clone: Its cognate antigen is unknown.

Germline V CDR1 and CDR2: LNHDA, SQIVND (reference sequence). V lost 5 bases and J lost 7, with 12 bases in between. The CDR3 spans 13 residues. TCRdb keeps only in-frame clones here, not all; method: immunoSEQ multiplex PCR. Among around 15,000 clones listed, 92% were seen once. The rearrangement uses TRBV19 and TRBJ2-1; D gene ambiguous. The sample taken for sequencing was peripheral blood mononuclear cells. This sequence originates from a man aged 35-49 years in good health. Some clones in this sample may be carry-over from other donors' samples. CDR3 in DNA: TGTGCCAGTAGTGTACTAAGTGGGAATGAGCAGTTCTTC. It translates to CASSVLSGNEQFF.